This entry lists 9 T cell receptor beta chains sequenced from one sample in a study of metastatic and nonmetastatic thyroid tumors. All patients were untreated before thyroid surgery. Through MiXCR, TCRdb re-clonotyped the PCR reads. The repertoire holds more than 90,000 clones, with 9.5% to 15% as singletons. Sequenced: blood. All receptors come from a female donor with papillary thyroid cancer or a benign thyroid nodule (not recorded which). Some clones in this sample may be carry-over from other donors' samples.

The rearrangement joins TRBV11-3 to TRBJ2-7, with no clear D. The V end lost 0 bases, the J end lost 6 bases, and 18 bases lay between the germline ends. CDR3 length: 16 amino acids. Germline V CDR1 and CDR2: SGHNT, YENEEA. The CDR3 DNA sequence: TGTGCCAGCAGCTTAGAGCCTTATTCTTCGGTGTTCGAGCAGTACTTC. This encodes CASSLEPYSSVFEQYF.

This clone was recorded many times. The CDR3 sequence: CASSRWTGRNRGVEAFF. Written as DNA, the CDR3 is TGTGCCAGCAGCCGATGGACAGGGAGGAACCGAGGGGTCGAAGCTTTCTTT. This chain links TRBV5-6 with TRBJ1-1; 8 nucleotides line up with TRBD1. The CDR3 runs 17 residues. Germline-derived CDR1 and CDR2 are SGHDT and YYEEEE. Trimming at V came to 4 bases and at J to 8 bases, leaving 19 bases not matched to a gene.

This chain joins TRBV11-2 and TRBJ2-1; 7 positions agree with TRBD2. This CDR3 has 18 amino acids. The V segment lost 5 bases and the J segment 6 bases; nucleotides outside the gene matches: 19. CDR1 SGHAT and CDR2 FQNNGV come from the germline V gene. This CDR3 is CASSPPGGLDVVGNEQFF. CDR3 nucleotide sequence: TGTGCCAGCAGCCCCCCCGGTGGACTAGATGTAGTAGGCAATGAGCAGTTCTTC.

This clone was counted at least ten times. The chain couples TRBV27 to TRBJ2-1, with D perhaps TRBD2 (5 bases). Per germline, CDR1 MNHEY and CDR2 SMNVEV (reference sequence). CDR3 length: 12 amino acids. Trimming removed 5 bases from V and 5 bases from J, with 7 bases in between. The CDR3 nucleotides read TGTGCCAGCAGTCCGACTAACAATGAGCAGTTCTTC. This sequence encodes CASSPTNNEQFF.

This clone has a count of ten or more. The chain recombines TRBV6-5 with TRBJ1-6; D is ambiguous. V was cut by 0 bases and J by 9 bases, with 9 bases left in between. This CDR3 has 14 amino acids. Germline CDR1 is MNHEY and CDR2 is SVGAGI. The CDR3 region has the DNA TGTGCCAGCAGTTACTCGATATATGCTTCACCCCTCCACTTT. Residues: CASSYSIYASPLHF.

Comments on this clone: A much larger clone lies a single base off, so this may be a read error. The V gene is TRBV3-1, the J gene TRBJ1-6; 7 bases map to TRBD1. CDR3 length: 15 amino acids. CDR1 LGHDT and CDR2 YNNKEL come from the germline V gene (reference sequence). The junction had 5 bases not matched to a gene; V was cut back by 3 bases and J by 6 bases. The CDR3 DNA reads TGTGCCAGCAGCCATGACCCAGGGGGTAATTCACCCCTCCACTTT. It is translated as CASSHDPGGNSPLHF.

This clone has ten or more counts. Other DNA sequences in the same sample also yield this CDR3. CDR3 nucleotides: TGTGCCACCAGCCGTCCCCCTCAGGGGCTGGGGCAAGAGACCCAGTACTTC. The encoded protein is CATSRPPQGLGQETQYF. J is TRBJ2-5 and V is TRBV15, with D tentatively TRBD1 (6 bases). Germline V gene lookup returns CDR1 LNHNV and CDR2 YYDKDF (reference sequence). Trimming cost V 5 bases and J 2 bases, with 21 bases left between them. This CDR3 is 17 amino acids long.

This clone was recorded at least ten times. The rearrangement links TRBV7-3 to TRBJ2-1; 9 bases map to TRBD2. CDR3 length: 15 residues. V shed 5 bases and J 7 bases; nucleotides not matched to a gene: 9. Per germline, CDR1 SGHTA and CDR2 FQGTGA. CDR3 in amino acids: CASSPDGTSLNEQFF. The CDR3 DNA sequence: TGTGCCAGCAGCCCGGACGGGACTAGCTTGAATGAGCAGTTCTTC.

This clone was seen many times. The rearrangement uses TRBV29-1 and TRBJ1-2; TRBD1 matches at 11 bases. CDR3 length: 13 residues. Per the germline V gene, CDR1 is SQVTM and CDR2 is ANQGSEA. With 6 bases clipped from V and 5 bases from J, the junction kept 5 bases outside the gene matches. The CDR3 protein is CSVLGQGGYGYTF. Written as DNA, the CDR3 is TGCAGCGTCCTGGGACAGGGGGGGTATGGCTACACCTTC.